The 8 T cell receptor beta chains in this list originate from one sample, sequenced in a study of CD8+ T cells in alopecia areata. The treatment: oral pan-JAK inhibitor, 5-10 mg twice daily. Extracted RNA was reverse transcribed into cDNA, the sequencing template. Profiled with immunoSEQ multiplex PCR; TCRdb holds only in-frame clones, not every one. The sample has around 190,000 clones, under 70% seen once. Specimen: CD4+ T cells sorted from blood, collected at week 4, from a patient treated with tofacitinib. These receptors all come from a human donor with alopecia areata.

The chain joins TRBV9 to TRBJ1-6; D call uncertain. V lost 0 bases, J lost 8 bases, and 18 bases lay in between. The V gene's germline CDR1 is SGDLS and CDR2 YYNGEE. CDR3 length equals 17 residues. The CDR3 here is CASSVAMAGSADSPLHF. In nucleotides, the CDR3 is TGTGCCAGCAGCGTAGCTATGGCGGGTAGTGCTGATTCACCCCTCCACTTT.

The V and J genes are TRBV7-2 and TRBJ1-1; no clear D. Germline V CDR1 and CDR2: SGHTA, FQGNSA. This CDR3 has 16 residues. Deletions cut 7 bases from V and 0 bases from J, with 18 bases between. As DNA, the CDR3 is TGTGCCAGCACCTATCGGGGAGTACTATTGAACACTGAAGCTTTCTTT. It encodes CASTYRGVLLNTEAFF. Complete variable domain (other parts from reference TRBV7-2 and TRBJ1-1): GAGVSQSPSNKVTEKGKDVELRCDPISGHTALYWYRQSLGQGLEFLIYFQGNSAPDKSGLPSDRFSAERTGGSVSTLTIQRTQQEDSAVYLCASTYRGVLLNTEAFFGQGTRLTVV.

This clone occurred a few times. The gene calls are TRBV30 and TRBJ1-5; no definite D call. Germline-derived CDR1 and CDR2 are GTSNPN and SVGIG (reference sequence). The CDR3 loop spans 13 amino acids. V lost 2 bases to trimming and J lost 5 bases, with 10 bases between them. CDR3 bases: TGTGCCTGGAGTCAAGGGAGGGATCAGCCCCAGCATTTT. It encodes CAWSQGRDQPQHF. Filled out from reference TRBV30 and TRBJ1-5, the complete variable domain reads SQTIHQWPATLVQPVGSPLSLECTVEGTSNPNLYWYRQAAGRGLQLLFYSVGIGQISSEVPQNLSASRPQDRQFILSSKKLLLSDSGFYLCAWSQGRDQPQHFGDGTRLSIL.

The chain joins TRBV4-3 to TRBJ1-5; D not resolved. Between the trimmed V and J ends, which lost 0 bases and 7 bases, there was a span of 13 bases. The CDR3 sequence is 15 residues long. Germline CDR1 reads LGHNA; CDR2 reads YSLEER. DNA of the CDR3: TGCGCCAGCAGCCAAGACTATAGTGCAGGACAGCCCCAGCATTTT. Its protein product is CASSQDYSAGQPQHF.

The rearrangement links TRBV5-1 to TRBJ2-5; D may be TRBD2 (7 bases). Germline V gene data show CDR1 as SGHRS and CDR2 as YFSETQ. With 4 bases removed from V and 5 bases from J, the gap between germline ends came to 18 bases. The CDR3 runs to 15 residues. CDR3 bases: TGCGCCAGCAGCGCGGGGGCCGACTCGTGGGAGACCCAGTACTTC. It yields the protein CASSAGADSWETQYF.

On this clone itself: In the same sample, other DNA sequences code for this CDR3. This sequence joins TRBV4-1 and TRBJ1-5; D perhaps matches TRBD1 (5 bases). V lost 1 base and J 0 bases, leaving 7 bases between the germline ends. The CDR3 is made up of 15 amino acids. Germline CDR1 MGHRA, CDR2 YSYEKL. Here the CDR3 reads CASSQAGISNQPQHF. The CDR3 bases are TGCGCCAGCAGCCAAGCAGGGATTAGCAATCAGCCCCAGCATTTT.

The J gene is TRBJ2-2, the V gene TRBV19; a weak D match, TRBD1 (5 bases). Germline V gene lookup returns CDR1 LNHDA and CDR2 SQIVND (reference sequence). Trimming removed 10 bases from V and 5 bases from J, with 20 bases in between. The CDR3 covers 15 residues. The CDR3 loop reads CATHPGRVGTGELFF. The CDR3, as DNA: TGTGCCACCCATCCCGGCAGGGTGGGTACCGGGGAGCTGTTTTTT.

The J gene is TRBJ2-5, the V gene TRBV27; 9 bases line up with TRBD1. The CDR3 has 15 residues. CDR1 and CDR2 from the germline V gene are MNHEY and SMNVEV (reference sequence). J lost 4 bases, V lost 5 bases, and 8 bases had no gene match. The CDR3, as DNA: TGTGCCAGCAGTAGATTACAGGGGGCTCGAGAGACCCAGTACTTC. Protein product: CASSRLQGARETQYF.